These 5 T cell receptor beta chains came from one sample sequenced in a study of T cells in Graves' hyperthyroidism and ophthalmopathy. The investigators amplified TCR beta CDR3 regions from RNA transcripts. The TCR CDR3 first-round RT-PCR relied on the HTBI primer set. One entry per CDR3 protein, called by TCRdb with MiXCR from the multiplex PCR reads. Among over 45,000 distinct CDR3 sequences listed, approximately 48% were seen once. The source material was blood. Every receptor here comes from a woman aged 45 to 65 with Graves' ophthalmopathy.

In its sample, this clonotype was seen many times. A much larger clone differs by one base, so this may be a read error. This likely comes from a read error, as the CDR3 has no conserved phenylalanine or tryptophan at its end. The chain links TRBV20-1 to TRBJ2-7; 9 bases agree with TRBD2. V dropped 4 bases and J dropped 7; count of bases not matched to a gene: 14. The V gene's germline CDR1 is DFQATT and CDR2 SNEGSKA (reference sequence). This CDR3 has 15 amino acids. Written as DNA, the CDR3 is TGCAGTGCTATTGGAGAGGCGGGGGGGCCGTTGGAGCAGTACATC. It specifies CSAIGEAGGPLEQYI.

This clonotype rates as medium-sized (0.01 to 0.1%). The chain uses TRBV2 and TRBJ2-5; no definite D call. The CDR3 length is 13 residues. Trimming removed 2 bases from V and 5 bases from J, with 9 bases in between. The germline gives CDR1 SNHLY, CDR2 FYNNEI. Here the CDR3 DNA reads TGTGCCAGCAGTGAAACAATCAGGGAGACCCAGTACTTC. Its translation is CASSETIRETQYF.

In this sample, this clonotype turned up many times. This chain links TRBV20-1 with TRBJ2-3; D not certain. From germline, CDR1 is DFQATT and CDR2 SNEGSKA (reference sequence). V was clipped by 2 bases and J by 2 bases, with 8 bases between them. The CDR3 runs to 13 residues. Here the CDR3 DNA reads TGCAGTGCTAGAATCCCCGACACAGATACGCAGTATTTT. Translated, it gives CSARIPDTDTQYF.

The table lists this clonotype with many counts. The V and J genes are TRBV4-1 and TRBJ1-6; TRBD1 matches at 7 bases. Germline CDR1 reads MGHRA; CDR2 reads YSYEKL. The length of the CDR3 is 16 residues. The junction had 12 bases not matched to a gene; V was cut back by 4 bases and J by 9 bases. CDR3 bases: TGCGCCAGCAGCCCAGCACTCCGGGACAGCCTTTCACCCCTCCACTTT. It codes for CASSPALRDSLSPLHF.

The chain couples TRBV15 to TRBJ2-1; 8 nucleotides match TRBD2. The germline V gene has CDR1 LNHNV and CDR2 YYDKDF (reference sequence). This CDR3 has 15 residues. V trimming: 8 bases; J trimming: 4 bases; junction bases outside the gene matches: 10. CDR3 amino acids: CATRATSGKYNEQFF. CDR3 sequence (DNA): TGTGCCACCCGGGCAACTAGCGGAAAATACAATGAGCAGTTCTTC. Filled out from reference TRBV15 and TRBJ2-1, the complete variable domain reads DAMVIQNPRYQVTQFGKPVTLSCSQTLNHNVMYWYQQKSSQAPKLLFHYYDKDFNNEADTPDNFQSRRPNTSFCFLDIRSPGLGDTAMYLCATRATSGKYNEQFFGPGTRLTVL.